Listed below are T cell receptor beta chains from one sample, sequenced in a study of T cell repertoires in cytomegalovirus infection. Their antigen targets remain unknown. TCRdb ran MiXCR on the reads and lists one entry per CDR3 protein. The sample includes 50,000 or so distinct CDR3 sequences, 20% to 25% seen only once; the top ten take under 20%. The sequencing input was PBMCs, sequenced either directly or after in vitro stimulation (not recorded which). The receptor set was obtained from a human donor in good health (CMV status not recorded). Some clones in this sample may be carry-over from other donors' samples. Both conserved end residues are part of each CDR3. Each record gives: D gene, clone size, J gene, V gene, CDR3 DNA, CDR3 protein. A D gene is named only where the DNA matches it firmly. Size values are once, few and many counts, or a class for expanded clones, and some rows have none.

.	many	TRBJ2-2	TRBV6-2/TRBV6-3	TGTGCCCGTAGTAACGGGGAGCTGTTTTTT	CARSNGELFF
TRBD1	many	TRBJ1-2	TRBV5-1	TGCGCCAGCAGGAACGGACAGGGCTACTATGGCTACACCTTC	CASRNGQGYYGYTF
.	.	TRBJ2-1	TRBV11-2	TGTGCCAGCAGCCGGGGGAGCTCCTACAATGAGCAGTTCTTC	CASSRGSSYNEQFF
.	few	TRBJ1-5	TRBV5-8	TGTGCCAGCAGCTGGGGGGTAAGCAATCAGCCCCAGCATTTT	CASSWGVSNQPQHF
TRBD2	many	TRBJ2-1	TRBV7-2	TGTGCCAGCAGCCCAAGGGCTAGCGGGAGCAATGAGCAGTTCTTC	CASSPRASGSNEQFF
.	few	TRBJ2-3	TRBV20-1	TGCAGTGCAGGTACCCCCCGGAGCACAGATACGCAGTATTTT	CSAGTPRSTDTQYF
TRBD1	.	TRBJ2-5	TRBV29-1	TGCAGCGTCGTCCGGGACAGGGGCCAAGAGACCCAGTACTTC	CSVVRDRGQETQYF
.	few	TRBJ2-3	TRBV20-1	TGCAGTGCTACGAAGGGGGCAGATACGCAGTATTTT	CSATKGADTQYF
.	.	TRBJ2-1	TRBV6-1	TGTGCCAGCAGTCGGGCCGCAAGGGAGCAGTTCTTC	CASSRAAREQFF
.	.	TRBJ2-3	TRBV5-4	TGTGCCAGCAGCTCCACCTCGCGGGTCACAGATACGCAGTATTTT	CASSSTSRVTDTQYF
.	.	TRBJ2-3	TRBV2	TGTGCCAGCAGTGTGGCGAACACAGATACGCAGTATTTT	CASSVANTDTQYF
.	.	TRBJ1-4	TRBV2	TGTGTCGCAGCAAGGGAGGTGGGGGAAAAACTGTTTTTT	CVAAREVGEKLFF
TRBD2	.	TRBJ2-3	TRBV23-1	TGCGCCAGCAGTCAATCCGGGACTAGCTTGAATACGCAGTATTTT	CASSQSGTSLNTQYF
.	many	TRBJ1-1	TRBV12-3/TRBV12-4	TGTGCCAGCAGCCCCCGGGGCCGTATCATGAACACTGAAGCTTTCTTT	CASSPRGRIMNTEAFF
TRBD2	.	TRBJ2-1	TRBV6-6	TGTGCCAGCAGTGAGGGGACTAGTGCCTGGGATGAGCAGTTCTTC	CASSEGTSAWDEQFF
TRBD1	medium-sized	TRBJ2-3	TRBV5-4	TGTGCCAGCAGCTCTTCGTCAGGGGGCTTTGAAGATACGCAGTATTTT	CASSSSSGGFEDTQYF
TRBD1	few	TRBJ1-2	TRBV6-1	TGTGCCAGCAGTCTATCGGGACAGGGGTTCTATGGCTACACCTTC	CASSLSGQGFYGYTF
.	many	TRBJ1-2	TRBV7-6	TGTGCCAGCAGCTTAGGAGGGGCCGAATTTTATGGCTACACCTTC	CASSLGGAEFYGYTF
.	.	TRBJ1-1	TRBV28	TGTGCCAGCAGTATCCCGGGACAAATGAACACTGAAGCTTTCTTT	CASSIPGQMNTEAFF
.	few	TRBJ1-5	TRBV19	TGTGCCAGTAGTTACGGGACGGTTACCGGCAATCAGCCCCAGCATTTT	CASSYGTVTGNQPQHF
TRBD2	.	TRBJ2-7	TRBV7-6	TGTGCCAGCAGCTTGTGCGGGAGGGCCCAAAAGTGCATCGAGCAGTACTTC	CASSLCGRAQKCIEQYF
TRBD2	few	TRBJ2-2	TRBV3-1	TGTGCCAGCAGCCAAGTGGCTAGCGGGGTAAACACCGGGGAGCTGTTTTTT	CASSQVASGVNTGELFF
.	.	TRBJ1-2	TRBV10-2	TGCGCCAGCAGGGGGGGGCAGGAGCTACCCCTCTATGGCTACACCTTC	CASRGGQELPLYGYTF
.	.	TRBJ2-4	TRBV19	TGTGCCAGTAGCCCAGGGTTGGAGAACATTCAGTACTTC	CASSPGLENIQYF
TRBD2	few	TRBJ2-7	TRBV5-1	TGCGCCAGCAGCTTGGTTCCTAGCGGGGGCCCCTACGAGCAGTACTTC	CASSLVPSGGPYEQYF
.	few	TRBJ2-1	TRBV19	TGTGCCAGTAGTATCACTGCCTCCTACAATGAGCAGTTCTTC	CASSITASYNEQFF
.	many	TRBJ1-6	TRBV7-9	TGTGCCAGCAGCCATGGGACAACGAATTCACCCCTCCACTTT	CASSHGTTNSPLHF
.	many	TRBJ2-4	TRBV5-1	TGCGCCAGCAGCTACCGGACAGTTGGAGTCAACATTCAGTACTTC	CASSYRTVGVNIQYF
TRBD2	.	TRBJ2-1	TRBV19	TGTGCCAGTACCCCGGGACTAACTAATGAGCAGTTCTTC	CASTPGLTNEQFF
.	.	TRBJ2-5	TRBV10-3	TGTGCCATCAGTGAGGGGACAGCCGGGGGGGGGACCCAGTACTTC	CAISEGTAGGGTQYF
.	few	TRBJ2-4	TRBV28	TGTGCCAGCAGCCTCCCGCCAGGGACAGCCAAAAACATTCAGTACTTC	CASSLPPGTAKNIQYF
.	few	TRBJ2-1	TRBV7-9	TGTGCCAGCAGCTTAACAGGGAGGGCCGAGCAGTTCTTC	CASSLTGRAEQFF
.	few	TRBJ1-1	TRBV19	TGTGCCAGTACTCGCCAAGGACACTACAACACTGAAGCTTTCTTT	CASTRQGHYNTEAFF
TRBD2	.	TRBJ2-1	TRBV6-6	TGTGCCAGCACCCCGGGGGGGCGGGGGAGGATTGAGCAGTTCTTC	CASTPGGRGRIEQFF
TRBD2	.	TRBJ2-7	TRBV6-1	TGTGCCAGCAGTGAAAAGATAGCGGGAGTACTCTACGAGCAGTACTTC	CASSEKIAGVLYEQYF
.	many	TRBJ1-2	TRBV7-2	TGTGCCAGCAATAAAAGGGGGGCTAACTATGGCTACACCTTC	CASNKRGANYGYTF
.	many	TRBJ2-2	TRBV4-1	TGCGCCAGCAGCCTCCGAACAGGGCTCCGGGAGCTGTTTTTT	CASSLRTGLRELFF
.	medium-sized	TRBJ2-1	TRBV12-3/TRBV12-4	TGTGCCAGCAGTCCGACTAGAGGGGACAATGAGCAGTTCTTC	CASSPTRGDNEQFF
.	few	TRBJ2-2	TRBV5-1	TGCGCCAGCAGCTTGTGGGGGGCTCCCGTCGAGCTGTTTTTT	CASSLWGAPVELFF
.	.	TRBJ1-1	TRBV5-1	TGCGCCAGCAGCTTGGAGGGGGGCCTGAACACTGAAGCTTTCTTT	CASSLEGGLNTEAFF
TRBD2	many	TRBJ2-1	TRBV7-2	TGTGCCAGCAGCTTCGATCTAGCGGGGCACAATGAGCAGTTCTTC	CASSFDLAGHNEQFF
.	.	TRBJ2-1	TRBV5-1	TGCGCCAGCAGCTTGGACACGAACTACAATGAGCAGTTCTTC	CASSLDTNYNEQFF
.	many	TRBJ2-1	TRBV7-2	TGTGCCAGCAGCCCCCTTCCCCCCTCGCTACCCGCGGAGTACCATGAGCAGTTCTTC	CASSPLPPSLPAEYHEQFF
.	.	TRBJ2-1	TRBV9	TGTGCCAGCAGCCCGGCCATCACCCATTACAATGAGCAGTTCTTC	CASSPAITHYNEQFF
.	.	TRBJ1-6	TRBV2	TGTGCCAGCGTTGTCGGGGGGAATTCACCCCTCCACTTT	CASVVGGNSPLHF